The clone carrying this T cell receptor beta chain was counted a few times. The antigen is not known. Samples came from healthy bone marrow donors. The PCR was carried out with 60 Vbeta primers and 13 Jbeta primers. This table comes from immunoSEQ multiplex PCR, and its TCRdb copy is limited to in-frame clones, with some not included. This sample yields approximately 140,000 clones, of which roughly 79% are seen a single time; approximately 1.7% belongs to the top ten. The data stem from a study of cytomegalovirus exposure and HLA in healthy donors. Findings and limits, study-wide: The only immune exposure information that was available was CMV serostatus. Highly shared variants forming one cluster were likely a sequencing artifact.

CDR1 is MDHEN and CDR2 is SYDVKM in the germline V gene. The ends lost 7 bases at V and 2 bases at J; junction bases unmatched: 12. The CDR3 extends over 16 amino acids. The sequenced sample consisted of PBMCs. The TCR was taken from a woman in her 40s in good health and CMV-seronegative. The V call is TRBV28, the J call TRBJ2-7; TRBD1 matches at 9 bases. The CDR3 coding sequence is TGTGCCAGCACCCTTTGGTCCGGGACAGGGCCCTACGAGCAGTACTTC. Residues: CASTLWSGTGPYEQYF.